This T cell receptor (beta chain) originates from a study of T cell responses to AZD1222 COVID-19 vaccine. This CDR3 contains 15 residues. Looked up from germline, CDR1 is MNHEY and CDR2 is SVGAGI. The V and J ends lost 0 bases and 8 bases, in that order; junction bases with no gene match: 2. Study-level results: In a largely white British group with more females than males, clonal diversity was possibly underestimated. Recipients of AZD1222 seropositive at baseline numbered only 6 or 7. Spike-specific TCR breadth and depth rose after two AZD1222 doses. At 160-218 and 743-854, vaccine-associated CD4 TCRs were dominant, and they spanned spike.

Clones were read by immunoSEQ multiplex PCR, and TCRdb kept only the in-frame ones, dropping some. In the table there are about 97,000 clones, 85% to 90% of which are singletons. Turning to this clone: The target antigen is unknown.

This TCR was sampled from an adult in good health. The sample was peripheral blood, taken on day 0 of AZD1222 vaccination. V usage is TRBV6-5 and J usage is TRBJ2-1, with TRBD1 matching 12 bases. DNA for the CDR3: TGTGCCAGCAGTTACTCGGGACAGGGGGCTTATGAGCAGTTCTTC. Translation gives CASSYSGQGAYEQFF.